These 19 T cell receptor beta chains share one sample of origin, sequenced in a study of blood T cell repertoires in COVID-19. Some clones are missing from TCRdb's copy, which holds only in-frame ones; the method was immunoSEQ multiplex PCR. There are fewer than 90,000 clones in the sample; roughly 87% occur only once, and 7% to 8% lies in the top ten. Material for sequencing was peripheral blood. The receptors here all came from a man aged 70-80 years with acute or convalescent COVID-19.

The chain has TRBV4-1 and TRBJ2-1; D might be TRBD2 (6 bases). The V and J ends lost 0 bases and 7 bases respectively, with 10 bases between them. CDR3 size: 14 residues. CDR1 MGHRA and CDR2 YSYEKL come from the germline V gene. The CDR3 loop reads CASSQDPGENEQFF. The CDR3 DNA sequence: TGCGCCAGCAGCCAAGATCCGGGGGAGAATGAGCAGTTCTTC.

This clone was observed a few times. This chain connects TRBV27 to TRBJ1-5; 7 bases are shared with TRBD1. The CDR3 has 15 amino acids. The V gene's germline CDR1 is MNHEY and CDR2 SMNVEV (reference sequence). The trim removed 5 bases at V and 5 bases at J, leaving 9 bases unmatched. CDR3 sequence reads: CASSQRQGFHQPQHF. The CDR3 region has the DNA TGTGCCAGCAGTCAACGACAGGGTTTCCATCAGCCCCAGCATTTT.

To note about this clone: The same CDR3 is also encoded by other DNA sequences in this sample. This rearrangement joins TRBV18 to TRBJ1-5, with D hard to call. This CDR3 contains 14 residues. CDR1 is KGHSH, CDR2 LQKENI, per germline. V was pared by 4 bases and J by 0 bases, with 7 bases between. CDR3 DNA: TGTGCCAGCTCACGCTCAGATAGCAATCAGCCCCAGCATTTT. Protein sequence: CASSRSDSNQPQHF.

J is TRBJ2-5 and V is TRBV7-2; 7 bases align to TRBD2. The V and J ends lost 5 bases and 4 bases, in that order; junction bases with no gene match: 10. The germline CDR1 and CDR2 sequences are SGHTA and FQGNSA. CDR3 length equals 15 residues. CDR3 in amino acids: CASSPQAGFRETQYF. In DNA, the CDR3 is TGTGCCAGCAGCCCCCAAGCGGGGTTCAGAGAGACCCAGTACTTC.

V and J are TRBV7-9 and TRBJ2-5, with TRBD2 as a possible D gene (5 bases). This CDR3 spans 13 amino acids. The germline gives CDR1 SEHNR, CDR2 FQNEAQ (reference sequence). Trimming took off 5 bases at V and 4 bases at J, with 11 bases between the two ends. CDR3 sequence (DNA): TGTGCCAGCAGCCCCCCGGGGTCAGAGACCCAGTACTTC. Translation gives CASSPPGSETQYF.

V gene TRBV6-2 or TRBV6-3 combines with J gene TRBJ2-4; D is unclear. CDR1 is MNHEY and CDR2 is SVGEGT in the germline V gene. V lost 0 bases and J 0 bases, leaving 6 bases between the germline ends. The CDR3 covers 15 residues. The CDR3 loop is CASSYSRLAKNIQYF. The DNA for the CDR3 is TGTGCCAGCAGTTACTCGAGACTAGCCAAAAACATTCAGTACTTC.

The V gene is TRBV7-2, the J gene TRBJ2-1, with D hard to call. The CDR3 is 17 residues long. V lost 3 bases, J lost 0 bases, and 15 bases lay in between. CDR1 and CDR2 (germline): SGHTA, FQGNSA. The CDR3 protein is CASSFRGPLSSYNEQFF. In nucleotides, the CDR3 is TGTGCCAGCAGCTTCCGAGGCCCATTGAGCTCCTACAATGAGCAGTTCTTC.

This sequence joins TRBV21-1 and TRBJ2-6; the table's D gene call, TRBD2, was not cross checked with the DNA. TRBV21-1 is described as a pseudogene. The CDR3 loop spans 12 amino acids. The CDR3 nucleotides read TGTGCCAGTATATCGGGGGCCAACGTCCTGACTTTC. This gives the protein CASISGANVLTF.

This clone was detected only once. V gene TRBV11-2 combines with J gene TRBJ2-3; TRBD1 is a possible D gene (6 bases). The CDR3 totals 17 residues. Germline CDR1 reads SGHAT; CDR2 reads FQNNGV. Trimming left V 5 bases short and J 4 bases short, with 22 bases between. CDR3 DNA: TGTGCCAGCAGCGCTGGGAGCTGGGCAGGGGACGCAGATACGCAGTATTTT. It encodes CASSAGSWAGDADTQYF.

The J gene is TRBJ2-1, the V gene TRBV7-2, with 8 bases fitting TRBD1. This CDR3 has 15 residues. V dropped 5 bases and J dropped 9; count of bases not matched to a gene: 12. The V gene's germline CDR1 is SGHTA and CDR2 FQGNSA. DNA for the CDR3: TGTGCCAGCAGCCGGATGGCCACAGGGGGTATTGAGCAGTTCTTC. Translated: CASSRMATGGIEQFF.

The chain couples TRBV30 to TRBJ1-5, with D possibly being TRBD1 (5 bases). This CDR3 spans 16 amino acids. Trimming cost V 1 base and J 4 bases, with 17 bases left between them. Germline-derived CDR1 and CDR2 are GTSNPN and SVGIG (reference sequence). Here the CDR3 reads CAWSESSRGFNQPQHF. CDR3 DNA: TGTGCCTGGAGTGAGTCTTCTCGGGGGTTTAATCAGCCCCAGCATTTT.

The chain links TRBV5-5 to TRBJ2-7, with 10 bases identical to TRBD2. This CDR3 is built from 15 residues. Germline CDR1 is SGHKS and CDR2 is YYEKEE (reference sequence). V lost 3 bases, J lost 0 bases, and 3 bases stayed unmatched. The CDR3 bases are TGTGCCAGCAGCTGGGGGACTAGCGTCTCCTACGAGCAGTACTTC. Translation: CASSWGTSVSYEQYF.

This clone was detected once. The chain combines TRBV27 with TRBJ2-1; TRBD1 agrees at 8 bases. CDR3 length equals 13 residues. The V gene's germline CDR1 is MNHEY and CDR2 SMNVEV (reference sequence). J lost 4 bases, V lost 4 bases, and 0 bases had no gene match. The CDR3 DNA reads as TGTGCCAGCAGTTGGGACAGGTACAATGAGCAGTTCTTC. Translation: CASSWDRYNEQFF.

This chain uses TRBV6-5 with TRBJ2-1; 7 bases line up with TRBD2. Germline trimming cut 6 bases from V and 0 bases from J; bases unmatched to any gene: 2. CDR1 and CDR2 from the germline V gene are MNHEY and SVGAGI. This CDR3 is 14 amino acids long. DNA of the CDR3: TGTGCCAGCAGAGCGGGAACCTCCTACAATGAGCAGTTCTTC. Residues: CASRAGTSYNEQFF.

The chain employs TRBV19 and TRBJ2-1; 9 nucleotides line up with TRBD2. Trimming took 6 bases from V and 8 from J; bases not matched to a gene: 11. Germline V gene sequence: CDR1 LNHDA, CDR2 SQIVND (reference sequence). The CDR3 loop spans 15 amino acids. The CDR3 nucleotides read TGTGCCAGTAGCAGGCTAGCGGGGAGAAGGGATGAGCAGTTCTTC. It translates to CASSRLAGRRDEQFF.

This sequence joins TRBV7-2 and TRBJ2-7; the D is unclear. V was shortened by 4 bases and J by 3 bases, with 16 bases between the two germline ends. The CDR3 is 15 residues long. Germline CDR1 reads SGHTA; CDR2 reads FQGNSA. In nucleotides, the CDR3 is TGTGCCAGCAGCTCCCTTGGCGGCGAATACTACGAGCAGTACTTC. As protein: CASSSLGGEYYEQYF.

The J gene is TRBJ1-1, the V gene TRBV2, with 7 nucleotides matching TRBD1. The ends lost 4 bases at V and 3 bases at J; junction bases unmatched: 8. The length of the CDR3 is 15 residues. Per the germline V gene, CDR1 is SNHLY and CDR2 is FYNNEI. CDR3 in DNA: TGTGCCAGCAGTGTAGGACAGGCAACCCACACTGAAGCTTTCTTT. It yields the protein CASSVGQATHTEAFF.

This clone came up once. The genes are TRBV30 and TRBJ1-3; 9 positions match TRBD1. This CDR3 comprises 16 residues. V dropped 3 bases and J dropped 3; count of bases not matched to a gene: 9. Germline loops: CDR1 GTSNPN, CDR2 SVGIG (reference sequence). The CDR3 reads CAWRGGQGFSGNTIYF. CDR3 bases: TGTGCCTGGAGGGGGGGACAGGGTTTCAGTGGAAACACCATATATTTT.

The CDR3: CASSPSYTGELFF. The CDR3 region has the DNA TGTGCCAGCAGCCCTTCCTACACCGGGGAGCTGTTTTTT. V and J are TRBV7-6 and TRBJ2-2; no definite D call. The CDR3 is 13 amino acids. V lost 5 bases, J lost 3 bases, and 7 bases lay in between. The germline CDR1 and CDR2 sequences are SGHVS and FNYEAQ. Filled out from reference TRBV7-6 and TRBJ2-2, the complete variable domain reads GAGVSQSPRYKVTKRGQDVALRCDPISGHVSLYWYRQALGQGPEFLTYFNYEAQQDKSGLPNDRFSAERPEGSISTLTIQRTEQRDSAMYRCASSPSYTGELFFGEGSRLTVL.